The text below deals with one T cell receptor (beta chain). Its specificity is not known. This record belongs to a study of cytomegalovirus exposure and HLA in healthy donors. Findings of the study overall: Within an earlier analysis, most TCR beta V segments proved productive either about 90% or about 30% of the time. A later analysis linked a missense DCLRE1C variant to TCR beta V- and J-gene trimming.

Primers: 60 Vbeta forward and 13 Jbeta reverse. Clones were read by immunoSEQ multiplex PCR, and TCRdb kept only the in-frame ones, dropping some. The sample consists of about 160,000 clones, 60% to 85% of them appearing once. V was shortened by 6 bases and J by 5 bases, with 9 bases between the two germline ends. The CDR3 has 12 amino acids. Per germline, CDR1 SGHTS and CDR2 YDEGEE. The J gene is TRBJ2-1, the V gene TRBV5-8; D is uncertain. This receptor was obtained from a woman in her forties or fifties in good health and CMV-seropositive. Sequencing was done on a sample of PBMCs. The CDR3 region has the DNA TGTGCCAGCATCCAATCCCACAATGAGCAGTTCTTC. Translated: CASIQSHNEQFF.